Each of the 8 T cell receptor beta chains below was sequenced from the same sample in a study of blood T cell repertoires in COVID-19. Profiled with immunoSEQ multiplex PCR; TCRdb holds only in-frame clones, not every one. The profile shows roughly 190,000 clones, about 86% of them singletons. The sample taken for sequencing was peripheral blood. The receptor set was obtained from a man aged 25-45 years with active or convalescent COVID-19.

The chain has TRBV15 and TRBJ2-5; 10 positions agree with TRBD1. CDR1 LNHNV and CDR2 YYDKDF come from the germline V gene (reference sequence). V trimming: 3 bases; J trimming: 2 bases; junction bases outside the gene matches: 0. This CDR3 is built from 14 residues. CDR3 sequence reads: CATSRDRGQETQYF. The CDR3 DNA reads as TGTGCCACCAGCAGGGACAGGGGGCAAGAGACCCAGTACTTC.

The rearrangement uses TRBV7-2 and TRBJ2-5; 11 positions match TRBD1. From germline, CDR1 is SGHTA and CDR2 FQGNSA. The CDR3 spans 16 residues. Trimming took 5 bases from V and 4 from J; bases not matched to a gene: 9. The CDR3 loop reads CASSPLGQGARETQYF. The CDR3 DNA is TGTGCCAGCAGCCCCCTTGGACAGGGGGCGCGAGAGACCCAGTACTTC.

The CDR3 DNA reads TGTGCCAGCAGCTTAGCAGGGGGCGAGCAGTACGTC. As protein: CASSLAGGEQYV. The chain combines TRBV7-8 with TRBJ2-7; the D gene is possibly TRBD1 (6 bases). The V end was cut by 0 bases, the J end by 6 bases, with 6 bases between. The CDR3 is 12 amino acids. Germline values: CDR1 SGHVS, CDR2 FQNEAQ.

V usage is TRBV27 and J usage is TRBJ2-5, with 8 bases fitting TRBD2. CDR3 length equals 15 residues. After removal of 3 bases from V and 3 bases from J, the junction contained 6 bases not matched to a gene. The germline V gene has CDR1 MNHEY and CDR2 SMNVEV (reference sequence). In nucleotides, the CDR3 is TGTGCCAGCAGTTTCGCGGGGGGCCCGGAAGAGACCCAGTACTTC. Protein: CASSFAGGPEETQYF.

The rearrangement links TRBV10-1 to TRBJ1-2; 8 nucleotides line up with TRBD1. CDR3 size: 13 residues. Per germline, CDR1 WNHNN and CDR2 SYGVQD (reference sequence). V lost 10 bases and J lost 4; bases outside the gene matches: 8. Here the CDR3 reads CATKDRALYGYTF. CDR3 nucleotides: TGCGCCACCAAGGACAGGGCGCTCTATGGCTACACCTTC.

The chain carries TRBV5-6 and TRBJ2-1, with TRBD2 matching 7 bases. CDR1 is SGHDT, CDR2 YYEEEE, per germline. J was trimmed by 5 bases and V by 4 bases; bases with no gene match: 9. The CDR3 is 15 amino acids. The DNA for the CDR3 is TGTGCCAGCAGCCTCCCGGGGGGACCGCACAATGAGCAGTTCTTC. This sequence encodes CASSLPGGPHNEQFF.

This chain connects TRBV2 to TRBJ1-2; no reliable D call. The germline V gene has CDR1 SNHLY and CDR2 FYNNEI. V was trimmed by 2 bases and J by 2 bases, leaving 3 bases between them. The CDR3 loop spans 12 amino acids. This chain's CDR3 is CASSELNYGYTF. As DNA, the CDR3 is TGTGCCAGCAGTGAACTCAACTATGGCTACACCTTC. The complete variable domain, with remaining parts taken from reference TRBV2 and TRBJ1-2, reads EPEVTQTPSHQVTQMGQEVILRCVPISNHLYFYWYRQILGQKVEFLVSFYNNEISEKSEIFDDQFSVERPDGSNFTLKIRSTKLEDSAMYFCASSELNYGYTFGSGTRLTVV.

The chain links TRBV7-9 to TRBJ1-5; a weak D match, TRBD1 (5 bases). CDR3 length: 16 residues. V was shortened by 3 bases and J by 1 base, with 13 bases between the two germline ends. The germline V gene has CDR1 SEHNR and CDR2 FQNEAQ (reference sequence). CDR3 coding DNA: TGTGCCAGCAGCTTTGTCGGCGCAGGGAGCAATCAGCCCCAGCATTTT. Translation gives CASSFVGAGSNQPQHF.